This TCR beta chain was profiled in a study of cytomegalovirus exposure and HLA in healthy donors. As for the study in general: Earlier work reported approximately 100 million unique TCR beta sequences from approximately 180 million T cells.

Note on this clone: Antigen specificity is unknown.

Germline V gene data show CDR1 as SQVTM and CDR2 as ANQGSEA. V was clipped by 7 bases and J by 4 bases; unmatched bases: 5. This CDR3 spans 13 amino acids. Study-wide results and caveats: When analyzed later, a missense DCLRE1C variant was found to be linked to TCR beta V- and J-gene trimming.

The PCR was carried out with 60 Vbeta primers and 13 Jbeta primers. Only in-frame clones appear in the TCRdb table, and some are missing; sequencing was by immunoSEQ multiplex PCR. The data contain approximately 160,000 clones, 65% to 70% of them singletons. This TCR was sampled from a young woman in good health and CMV-seropositive. The chain couples TRBV29-1 to TRBJ1-1; 11 nucleotides line up with TRBD1. The specimen was PBMCs. CDR3: CSGTGGGVTEAFF. As DNA, the CDR3 is TGCAGCGGGACAGGGGGCGGAGTCACTGAAGCTTTCTTT.